Included here is one T cell receptor beta chain sequence, with context. As handled by the study authors: Nucleated cell counts were estimated from reference gene primer amplification. The method was immunoSEQ multiplex PCR; TCRdb's version includes in-frame clones alone and lacks a portion of them. V, J and clone size reflect that table, while D and trimming were determined from the DNA. The profile shows about 50,000 clones, approximately 85% of them singletons. The sample originates from a study of blood T cell repertoires in COVID-19. For the study at large: COVID-19 samples collected from the United States, Italy and Spain covered acute and convalescent phases. Sources were T cells, B-cell-depleted T cells, or PBMCs; the material itself was cDNA or gDNA.

V was clipped by 2 bases and J by 10 bases, with 12 bases between them. Germline V gene data show CDR1 as LGHDT and CDR2 as YNNKEL (reference sequence). The CDR3 length is 13 residues. V usage is TRBV3-1 (or the pseudogene TRBV3-2) and J usage is TRBJ2-1; D is unresolved. Material: peripheral blood. This sequence was found in a man aged 55 to 70 with acute or convalescent COVID-19. CDR3 amino acids: CASSQNTAGEQFF. CDR3 DNA: TGTGCCAGCAGCCAAAATACCGCCGGGGAGCAGTTCTTC.